These 21 T cell receptor beta chains share one sample of origin, sequenced in a study of blood T cell repertoires in COVID-19. Assay: immunoSEQ multiplex PCR; the TCRdb copy retains only in-frame clones and omits some. The repertoire has under 85,000 clones, roughly 90% of them found once; the top ten carry 14%. Material for sequencing was peripheral blood. The receptors were gathered from a man between 65 and 79 years old with active or convalescent COVID-19.

CDR3 region: CASSQSGVTDTQYF. The CDR3 region has the DNA TGTGCCAGCAGCCAAAGCGGGGTGACAGATACGCAGTATTTT. V and J are TRBV3-1 (or the pseudogene TRBV3-2) and TRBJ2-3; TRBD2 matches 7 bases. The germline CDR1 and CDR2 sequences are LGHDT and YNNKEL (reference sequence). Losses at the gene ends were 2 bases for V and 3 bases for J; bases not matched to a gene: 2. CDR3 length: 14 residues.

This chain uses TRBV7-9 with TRBJ2-2; D gene ambiguous. CDR3 length: 14 amino acids. The germline CDR1 and CDR2 sequences are SEHNR and FQNEAQ (reference sequence). Trimming removed 5 bases at V and 4 bases at J, with 11 bases between. The CDR3 sequence: CASSGSRSTGELFF. As DNA, the CDR3 is TGTGCCAGCAGCGGCTCGAGGAGCACCGGGGAGCTGTTTTTT.

The chain joins TRBV11-2 to TRBJ1-2, with no clear D. This CDR3 is 16 amino acids long. V was clipped by 5 bases and J by 5 bases, with 21 bases between them. CDR1 SGHAT and CDR2 FQNNGV come from the germline V gene. The CDR3 nucleotides are TGTGCCAGCAGCCTGATCCGGGAACCGGGCCGATATGGCTACACCTTC. Translating it yields CASSLIREPGRYGYTF. The variable domain in full, completed from reference TRBV11-2 and TRBJ1-2, reads EAGVAQSPRYKIIEKRQSVAFWCNPISGHATLYWYQQILGQGPKLLIQFQNNGVVDDSQLPKDRFSAERLKGVDSTLKIQPAKLEDSAVYLCASSLIREPGRYGYTFGSGTRLTVV.

This clone appeared a few times. Its ends do not fully match the called genes, so a read error is possible. The V gene is TRBV11-2, the J gene TRBJ2-2; D is ambiguous. From germline, CDR1 is SGHAT and CDR2 FQNNGV. The CDR3 is made up of 13 amino acids. For the CDR3, the DNA is TGTGCCAGCAGCTTAGAGAACAGCGGGGAGCTGTTTTTT. It specifies CASSLENSGELFF.

This sequence joins TRBV5-1 and TRBJ1-2; 12 nucleotides agree with TRBD1. Germline trimming cut 4 bases from V and 7 bases from J; bases unmatched to any gene: 5. This CDR3 is 14 amino acids long. Germline V lookup: CDR1 SGHRS, CDR2 YFSETQ. The DNA of the CDR3 is TGCGCCAGCAGCCAGGGACAGGGGGCTGGTGGCTACACCTTC. Translated: CASSQGQGAGGYTF.

The chain employs TRBV28 and TRBJ2-3, with TRBD2 matching 12 bases. Germline loops: CDR1 MDHEN, CDR2 SYDVKM. Trimming cost V 1 base and J 6 bases; bases outside gene matches: 8. The CDR3 is 17 amino acids. For the CDR3, the DNA is TGTGCCAGCAGTTTATATAGACTAGCGGGGGCGGGGGATACGCAGTATTTT. It encodes CASSLYRLAGAGDTQYF.

The CDR3 loop reads CASTTGAPNSGANVLTF. For the CDR3, the DNA is TGTGCCAGCACTACAGGGGCCCCCAACTCTGGGGCCAACGTCCTGACTTTC. This chain connects TRBV5-4 to TRBJ2-6, with 7 bases matching TRBD1. Germline V lookup: CDR1 SGHNT, CDR2 YYREEE (reference sequence). This CDR3 is 17 amino acids long. Trimming took 6 bases from V and 0 from J; bases not matched to a gene: 9.

The gene calls are TRBV9 and TRBJ2-7; TRBD2 aligns across 9 bases. V trimming: 1 base; J trimming: 1 base; junction bases outside the gene matches: 6. Germline loops: CDR1 SGDLS, CDR2 YYNGEE. There are 16 residues in the CDR3. CDR3 DNA: TGTGCCAGCAGCGTATCGAGTAGCGGGAGTTCCTACGAGCAGTACTTC. Its translation is CASSVSSSGSSYEQYF.

CDR3 protein: CASSEVQGFNEQFF. The CDR3 DNA sequence: TGTGCCAGCAGTGAAGTACAGGGATTCAATGAGCAGTTCTTC. This chain uses TRBV6-1 with TRBJ2-1; D is perhaps TRBD1 (6 bases). The CDR3 totals 14 residues. Germline-derived CDR1 and CDR2 are MNHNS and SASEGT. V gave up 1 base and J gave up 6 bases, with 10 bases separating them.

The chain couples TRBV2 to TRBJ2-1; D not resolved. Germline loops: CDR1 SNHLY, CDR2 FYNNEI. The V end lost 8 bases, the J end lost 10 bases, and 9 bases lay between the germline ends. This CDR3 has 10 residues. CDR3: CASLLTEQFF. Here the CDR3 DNA reads TGTGCCAGCCTACTAACCGAGCAGTTCTTC.

The rearrangement joins TRBV4-1 to TRBJ1-4; D might be TRBD1 (6 bases). From germline, CDR1 is MGHRA and CDR2 YSYEKL. The CDR3 length is 19 residues. Trimming cost V 0 bases and J 4 bases, with 21 bases left between them. CDR3 in DNA: TGCGCCAGCAGCCAAGATCAGGCCAGGGGCGGTACCTATAATGAAAAACTGTTTTTT. Protein product: CASSQDQARGGTYNEKLFF.

V and J are TRBV6-1 and TRBJ1-6; D gene uncertain. The CDR3 totals 12 residues. V was trimmed by 3 bases and J by 8 bases, leaving 5 bases between them. From germline, CDR1 is MNHNS and CDR2 SASEGT. The CDR3 nucleotides are TGTGCCAGCAGTGATATAGATTCACCCCTCCACTTT. It is translated as CASSDIDSPLHF.

This clone has just one count. At one end, the junction sequence differs from germline, possibly due to a read error. The J gene is TRBJ2-7, the V gene TRBV7-7; TRBD1 matches 10 bases. The CDR3 is 14 amino acids. The germline V gene encodes CDR1 SSHAT and CDR2 FNYEAQ (reference sequence). CDR3 DNA sequence: TGTGCTAGCAGCCCGGGGACAGGGGTTTACGAGCAGTACTTC. Protein product: CASSPGTGVYEQYF.

The J gene is TRBJ2-7, the V gene TRBV9; 11 bases map to TRBD2. This CDR3 has 18 residues. CDR1 SGDLS and CDR2 YYNGEE come from the germline V gene. The V and J ends lost 0 bases and 1 base, in that order; junction bases with no gene match: 9. CDR3 nucleotide sequence: TGTGCCAGCAGCGTAGGCACGACTAGCGGGACGTTTTCCTACGAGCAGTACTTC. It specifies CASSVGTTSGTFSYEQYF.

This clone was seen just once. V and J are TRBV7-9 and TRBJ2-7; D might be TRBD2 (5 bases). Per germline, CDR1 SEHNR and CDR2 FQNEAQ (reference sequence). Trimming removed 1 base at V and 7 bases at J, with 14 bases between. The CDR3 totals 14 residues. In DNA form, the CDR3 reads TGTGCCAGCAGCTTAGTGTCCCTAGCCCAGGAGCAGTACTTC. This sequence encodes CASSLVSLAQEQYF.

This clone is a singleton in its sample. The chain carries TRBV2 and TRBJ2-3; D is undetermined. The CDR3 loop spans 13 amino acids. The germline V gene has CDR1 SNHLY and CDR2 FYNNEI. Trimming stripped 1 base from V and 4 bases from J, with 6 bases between. The CDR3 sequence: CASSEGRADTQYF. The CDR3 nucleotides are TGTGCCAGCAGTGAAGGGAGAGCAGATACGCAGTATTTT.

The chain has TRBV5-6 and TRBJ1-4; 8 positions match TRBD1. This CDR3 comprises 17 residues. J lost 8 bases, V lost 4 bases, and 16 bases had no gene match. The germline V gene has CDR1 SGHDT and CDR2 YYEEEE. CDR3 coding DNA: TGTGCCAGCAGCCTACAGGGGGGCGCCGGGTACGGAGAAAAACTGTTTTTT. Residues: CASSLQGGAGYGEKLFF.

This clone was recorded only once. The CDR3 protein is CASSSQGAGSFEAFF. CDR3 coding DNA: TGTGCCAGTAGTTCCCAGGGGGCCGGTTCTTTCGAAGCTTTCTTT. The V and J genes are TRBV19 and TRBJ1-1; TRBD1 matches at 8 bases. This CDR3 spans 15 amino acids. The germline V gene encodes CDR1 LNHDA and CDR2 SQIVND (reference sequence). Trimming cost V 5 bases and J 8 bases; bases outside gene matches: 13.

The chain uses TRBV25-1 and TRBJ1-4, with no clear D. V lost 8 bases to trimming and J lost 15 bases, with 19 bases between them. The length of the CDR3 is 12 residues. Per germline, CDR1 MGHDK and CDR2 SYGVNS. The CDR3 loop reads CASRNGVGGMFF. The CDR3 region has the DNA TGTGCCAGCCGGAACGGAGTGGGAGGGATGTTTTTT.

This chain links TRBV6-5 with TRBJ1-4; perhaps TRBD1 as D (6 bases). Trimming shortened V by 4 bases and J by 5 bases, and 14 bases separated the two germline ends. The germline gives CDR1 MNHEY, CDR2 SVGAGI. The CDR3 sequence is 15 residues long. CDR3: CASSSGQQKNEKLFF. The CDR3 DNA follows: TGTGCCAGCAGTTCGGGACAACAGAAGAATGAAAAACTGTTTTTT.

The J gene is TRBJ1-1, the V gene TRBV7-2; D not certain. Between the trimmed V and J ends, which lost 0 bases and 1 base, there was a span of 3 bases. The CDR3 consists of 13 residues. Germline V lookup: CDR1 SGHTA, CDR2 FQGNSA. The CDR3 DNA is TGTGCCAGCAGCTTAGCAGCGAACACTGAAGCTTTCTTT. Encoded protein: CASSLAANTEAFF.